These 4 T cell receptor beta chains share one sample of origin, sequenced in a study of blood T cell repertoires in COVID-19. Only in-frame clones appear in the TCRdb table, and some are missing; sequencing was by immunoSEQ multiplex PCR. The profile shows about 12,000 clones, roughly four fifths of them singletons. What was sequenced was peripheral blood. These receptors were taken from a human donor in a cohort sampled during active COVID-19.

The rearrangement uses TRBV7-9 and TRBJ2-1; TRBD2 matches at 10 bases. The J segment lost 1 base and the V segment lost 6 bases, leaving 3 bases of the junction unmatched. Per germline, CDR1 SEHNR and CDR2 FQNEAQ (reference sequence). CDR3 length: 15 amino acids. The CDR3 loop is CASSSSGRSYNEQFF. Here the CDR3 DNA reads TGTGCCAGCAGTTCTAGCGGGAGATCCTACAATGAGCAGTTCTTC.

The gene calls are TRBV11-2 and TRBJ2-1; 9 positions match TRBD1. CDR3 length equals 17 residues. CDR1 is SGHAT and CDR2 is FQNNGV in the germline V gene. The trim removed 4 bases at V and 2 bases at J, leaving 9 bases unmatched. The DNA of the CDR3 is TGTGCCAGCAGCTCCCTGAGGACAGGGGTAACCTACAATGAGCAGTTCTTC. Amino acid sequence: CASSSLRTGVTYNEQFF.

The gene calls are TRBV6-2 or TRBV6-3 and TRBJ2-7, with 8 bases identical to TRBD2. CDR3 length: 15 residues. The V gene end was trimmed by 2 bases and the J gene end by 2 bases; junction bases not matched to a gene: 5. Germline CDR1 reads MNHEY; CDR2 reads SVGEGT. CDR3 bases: TGTGCCAGCAGTTACCACAGCGGGAGTGCCTACGAGCAGTACTTC. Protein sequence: CASSYHSGSAYEQYF.

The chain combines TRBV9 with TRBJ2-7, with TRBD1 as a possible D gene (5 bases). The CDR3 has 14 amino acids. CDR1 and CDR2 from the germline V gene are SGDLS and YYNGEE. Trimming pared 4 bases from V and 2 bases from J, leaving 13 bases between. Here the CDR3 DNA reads TGTGCCAGCAGCTACTTGGACACCACCTACGAGCAGTACTTC. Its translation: CASSYLDTTYEQYF. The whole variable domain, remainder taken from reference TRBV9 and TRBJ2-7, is DSGVTQTPKHLITATGQRVTLRCSPRSGDLSVYWYQQSLDQGLQFLIQYYNGEERAKGNILERFSAQQFPDLHSELNLSSLELGDSALYFCASSYLDTTYEQYFGPGTRLTVT.